One sample yielded the 18 T cell receptor beta chains listed below, sequenced in a study of blood T cell repertoires in COVID-19. Libraries were prepared by immunoSEQ multiplex PCR; TCRdb keeps only in-frame clonotypes and omits some of them. Of 230,000 or so clones in the sample, approximately 82% are singletons; the top ten hold 2% to 2.5%. The specimen was peripheral blood. These receptor sequences come from a middle-aged man who had recovered from COVID-19.

The chain carries TRBV7-2 and TRBJ1-2; no definite D call. The CDR3 consists of 13 residues. Per germline, CDR1 SGHTA and CDR2 FQGNSA. V lost 5 bases and J lost 3, with 10 bases in between. CDR3 nucleotide sequence: TGTGCCAGCAGCCTAAGGACTGACTATGGCTACACCTTC. As protein: CASSLRTDYGYTF.

This chain uses TRBV29-1 with TRBJ2-5; the D gene is possibly TRBD1 (8 bases). The CDR3 runs to 11 residues. V was pared by 7 bases and J by 4 bases, with 10 bases between. The germline CDR1 and CDR2 sequences are SQVTM and ANQGSEA. CDR3 coding DNA: TGCAGCGACAGGGGGGGAGAGACCCAGTACTTC. Its translation: CSDRGGETQYF.

This chain uses TRBV11-2 with TRBJ1-6; 7 nucleotides match TRBD1. Germline V gives CDR1 SGHAT, CDR2 FQNNGV. The CDR3 consists of 16 residues. Losses at the gene ends were 5 bases for V and 3 bases for J; bases not matched to a gene: 7. CDR3 bases: TGTGCCAGCAGCAGGGGGCAGGGGAACTATAATTCACCCCTCCACTTT. Its translation: CASSRGQGNYNSPLHF.

The V and J genes are TRBV27 and TRBJ2-5, with a possible D match to TRBD2 (5 bases). Germline V gene lookup returns CDR1 MNHEY and CDR2 SMNVEV (reference sequence). Trimming cost V 6 bases and J 2 bases, with 10 bases left between them. This CDR3 region has 13 residues. The CDR3 DNA follows: TGTGCCAGCAGACCGGGGAGTCAAGAGACCCAGTACTTC. It codes for CASRPGSQETQYF.

This clone was counted once. This chain connects TRBV11-2 to TRBJ1-4; 8 nucleotides agree with TRBD1. This CDR3 spans 14 amino acids. The V gene's germline CDR1 is SGHAT and CDR2 FQNNGV. V shed 3 bases and J 6 bases; nucleotides not matched to a gene: 3. In DNA form, the CDR3 reads TGTGCCAGCAGCTTCTGGACAGGGTATGAAAAACTGTTTTTT. Translated: CASSFWTGYEKLFF.

The V and J genes are TRBV27 and TRBJ2-1; 12 nucleotides agree with TRBD2. V was pared by 7 bases and J by 6 bases, with 7 bases of the junction left unmatched. The CDR3 runs 15 residues. Germline V gives CDR1 MNHEY, CDR2 SMNVEV (reference sequence). CDR3 protein: CASKKLAGGGNEQFF. The CDR3 DNA reads as TGTGCCAGCAAAAAACTAGCGGGAGGCGGCAATGAGCAGTTCTTC.

J is TRBJ2-3 and V is TRBV12-3 or TRBV12-4; 7 nucleotides match TRBD1. J was trimmed by 6 bases and V by 7 bases; bases with no gene match: 7. The CDR3 is 13 amino acids. The CDR3: CASTRGPGDTQYF. In nucleotides, the CDR3 is TGTGCCAGCACGAGGGGGCCGGGGGATACGCAGTATTTT.

This clone has a single count. The rearrangement joins TRBV13 to TRBJ2-7, with 11 bases aligning to TRBD2. V was pared by 0 bases and J by 4 bases, with 11 bases of the junction left unmatched. The CDR3 contains 18 residues. Germline V gives CDR1 PRHDT, CDR2 FYEKMQ (reference sequence). The CDR3 DNA reads as TGTGCCAGCAGCTTAGGAGGGCCTAGCGGGGGGCGTTCGTACGAGCAGTACTTC. Translation: CASSLGGPSGGRSYEQYF.

The genes are TRBV6-2 or TRBV6-3 and TRBJ1-5; 7 bases line up with TRBD1. The germline gives CDR1 MNHEY, CDR2 SVGEGT. Losses at the gene ends were 2 bases for V and 1 base for J; bases not matched to a gene: 5. This CDR3 has 16 residues. CDR3 protein: CASSYPGTASNQPQHF. CDR3 in DNA: TGTGCCAGCAGTTACCCCGGGACAGCGAGCAATCAGCCCCAGCATTTT.

The rearrangement joins TRBV19 to TRBJ2-5, with TRBD2 matching 8 bases. Germline CDR1 reads LNHDA; CDR2 reads SQIVND (reference sequence). J lost 5 bases, V lost 6 bases, and 8 bases had no gene match. The CDR3 is 14 residues long. This CDR3 is CASSLRGASETQYF. CDR3 bases: TGTGCCAGTAGCCTGCGGGGGGCGTCGGAGACCCAGTACTTC.

This clone is categorized as medium-sized (0.01 to 0.1%). The rearrangement joins TRBV30 to TRBJ2-7, with a possible D match to TRBD1 (5 bases). The germline V and J ends were trimmed by 2 bases and 3 bases, with 14 bases remaining between them. The CDR3 totals 14 residues. Germline CDR1 and CDR2: GTSNPN and SVGIG (reference sequence). CDR3 sequence: CAWSPTDKLYEQYF. CDR3 nucleotide sequence: TGTGCCTGGAGTCCCACGGACAAACTCTACGAGCAGTACTTC.

The chain carries TRBV29-1 and TRBJ2-7, with 7 positions matching TRBD1. This CDR3 contains 12 residues. Germline V CDR1 and CDR2: SQVTM, ANQGSEA. Germline trimming cut 4 bases from V and 5 bases from J; bases unmatched to any gene: 5. The DNA for the CDR3 is TGCAGCGTTGTACAGGGGATCGACGAGCAGTACTTC. Encoded protein: CSVVQGIDEQYF.

With regard to this clone: Other DNA sequences of this sample code for an identical CDR3. This chain links TRBV7-2 with TRBJ2-7; weak D call: TRBD2 (5 bases). V was clipped by 1 base and J by 4 bases, with 8 bases between them. Germline values: CDR1 SGHTA, CDR2 FQGNSA. The CDR3 has 13 amino acids. CDR3 sequence: CASSLGRGYEQYF. As DNA, the CDR3 is TGTGCCAGCAGCTTAGGGAGAGGGTACGAGCAGTACTTC.

This clone appeared a single time. The rearrangement joins TRBV5-6 to TRBJ2-7; 7 bases map to TRBD1. V lost 4 bases to trimming and J lost 2 bases; unmatched junction nucleotides: 6. Germline V gene data show CDR1 as SGHDT and CDR2 as YYEEEE. This CDR3 is built from 14 residues. CDR3 nucleotide sequence: TGTGCCAGCAGCGTTAGGGGGCCCACCTACGAGCAGTACTTC. Translating gives CASSVRGPTYEQYF.

Details on this clone: Other DNA sequences from this sample encode an identical CDR3 as well. This chain links TRBV5-1 with TRBJ2-7, with a possible D match to TRBD1 (5 bases). The CDR3 covers 15 residues. The V and J ends lost 0 bases and 2 bases respectively, with 12 bases between them. Germline V CDR1 and CDR2: SGHRS, YFSETQ. CDR3: CASSLGQGRTYEQYF. CDR3 coding DNA: TGCGCCAGCAGCTTGGGGCAGGGAAGGACCTACGAGCAGTACTTC.

The chain joins TRBV7-2 to TRBJ2-1; possible D gene TRBD2, 5 bases. This CDR3 comprises 14 residues. CDR1 and CDR2 (germline): SGHTA, FQGNSA. Trimming stripped 5 bases from V and 10 bases from J, with 18 bases between. CDR3 DNA: TGTGCCAGCAGCCACGACCAGATTCGGAGGGAGCAGTTCTTC. Amino acids: CASSHDQIRREQFF.

Comments on this clone: Within the sample, other DNA sequences also encode this same CDR3. This chain links TRBV9 with TRBJ2-2; 7 bases are a match to TRBD2. The CDR3 is 15 residues long. The junction had 2 bases not matched to a gene; V was cut back by 1 base and J by 2 bases. The germline V gene has CDR1 SGDLS and CDR2 YYNGEE. The CDR3 DNA reads TGTGCCAGCAGCGTATCGGGACTAAACACCGGGGAGCTGTTTTTT. It translates to CASSVSGLNTGELFF. Looking up the rest from reference TRBV9 and TRBJ2-2 gives the full variable domain: DSGVTQTPKHLITATGQRVTLRCSPRSGDLSVYWYQQSLDQGLQFLIQYYNGEERAKGNILERFSAQQFPDLHSELNLSSLELGDSALYFCASSVSGLNTGELFFGEGSRLTVL.

The V and J genes are TRBV29-1 and TRBJ2-3; 10 positions agree with TRBD1. The trim removed 4 bases at V and 6 bases at J, leaving 10 bases unmatched. Germline V gene sequence: CDR1 SQVTM, CDR2 ANQGSEA. There are 15 residues in the CDR3. The CDR3 DNA reads TGCAGCGTTGGACTGGGACAGGGGAATGGGGATACGCAGTATTTT. It encodes CSVGLGQGNGDTQYF.